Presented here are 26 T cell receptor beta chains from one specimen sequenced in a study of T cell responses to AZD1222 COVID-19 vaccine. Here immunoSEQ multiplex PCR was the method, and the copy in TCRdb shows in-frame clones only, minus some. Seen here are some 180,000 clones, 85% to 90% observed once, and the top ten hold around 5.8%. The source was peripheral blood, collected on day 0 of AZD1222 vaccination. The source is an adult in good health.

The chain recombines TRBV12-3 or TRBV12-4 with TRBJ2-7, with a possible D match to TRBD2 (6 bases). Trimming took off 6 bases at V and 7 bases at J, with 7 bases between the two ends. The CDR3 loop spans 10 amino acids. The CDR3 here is CASSGGEQYF. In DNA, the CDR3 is TGTGCCAGCAGCGGAGGGGAGCAGTACTTC.

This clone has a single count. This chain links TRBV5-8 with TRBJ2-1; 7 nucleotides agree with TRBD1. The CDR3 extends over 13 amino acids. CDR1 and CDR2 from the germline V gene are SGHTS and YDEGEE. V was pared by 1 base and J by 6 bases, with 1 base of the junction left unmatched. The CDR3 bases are TGTGCCAGCAGCTTGCCAGGGGGCAATGAGCAGTTCTTC. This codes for CASSLPGGNEQFF.

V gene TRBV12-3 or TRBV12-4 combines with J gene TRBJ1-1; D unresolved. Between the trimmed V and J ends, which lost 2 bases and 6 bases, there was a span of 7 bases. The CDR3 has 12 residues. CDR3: CASSLQVAEAFF. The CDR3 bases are TGTGCCAGCAGTTTACAGGTGGCTGAAGCTTTCTTT.

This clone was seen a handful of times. CDR3 coding DNA: TGTGCCAGCTCACCACCGTCCAGGGAACCTGGAAACACCATATATTTT. Its protein is CASSPPSREPGNTIYF. The chain employs TRBV18 and TRBJ1-3, with D possibly TRBD1 on 5 matching bases. V was cut by 0 bases and J by 2 bases, with 11 bases left in between. Per the germline V gene, CDR1 is KGHSH and CDR2 is LQKENI. The CDR3 has 16 residues.

As DNA, the CDR3 is TGTGCCAGCAGGGGGACATCCCAAGAGACCCAGTACTTC. Translated: CASRGTSQETQYF. The chain joins TRBV28 to TRBJ2-5; possible D gene TRBD1, 6 bases. This CDR3 spans 13 amino acids. Deletions cut 6 bases from V and 1 base from J, with 9 bases between. Germline loops: CDR1 MDHEN, CDR2 SYDVKM.

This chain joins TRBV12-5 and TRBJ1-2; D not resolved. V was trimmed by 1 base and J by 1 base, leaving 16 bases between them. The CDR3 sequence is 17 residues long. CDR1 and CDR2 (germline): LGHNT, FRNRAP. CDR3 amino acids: CASGLGRVGPLNYGYTF. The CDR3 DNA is TGTGCTAGTGGTTTGGGACGGGTAGGCCCGCTTAACTATGGCTACACCTTC.

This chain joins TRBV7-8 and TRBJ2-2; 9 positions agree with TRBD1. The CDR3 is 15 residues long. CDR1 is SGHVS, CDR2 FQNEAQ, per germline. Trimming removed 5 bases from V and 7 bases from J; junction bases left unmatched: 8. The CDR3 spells CASSPHRGRDGELFF. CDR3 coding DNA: TGTGCCAGCAGCCCCCACAGGGGGCGGGACGGGGAGCTGTTTTTT. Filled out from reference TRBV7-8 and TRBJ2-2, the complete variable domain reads GAGVSQSPRYKVAKRGQDVALRCDPISGHVSLFWYQQALGQGPEFLTYFQNEAQLDKSGLPSDRFFAERPEGSVSTLKIQRTQQEDSAVYLCASSPHRGRDGELFFGEGSRLTVL.

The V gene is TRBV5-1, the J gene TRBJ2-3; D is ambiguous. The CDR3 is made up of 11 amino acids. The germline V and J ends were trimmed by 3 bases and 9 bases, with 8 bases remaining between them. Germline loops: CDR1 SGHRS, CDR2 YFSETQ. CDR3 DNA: TGCGCCAGCAGCTCCCAGGCCACGCAGTATTTT. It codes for CASSSQATQYF.

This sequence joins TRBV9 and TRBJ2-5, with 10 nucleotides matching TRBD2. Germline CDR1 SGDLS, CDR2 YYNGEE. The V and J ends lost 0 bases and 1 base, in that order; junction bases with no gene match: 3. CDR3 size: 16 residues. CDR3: CASSVGTSGTQETQYF. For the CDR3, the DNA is TGTGCCAGCAGCGTAGGAACTAGCGGGACCCAAGAGACCCAGTACTTC.

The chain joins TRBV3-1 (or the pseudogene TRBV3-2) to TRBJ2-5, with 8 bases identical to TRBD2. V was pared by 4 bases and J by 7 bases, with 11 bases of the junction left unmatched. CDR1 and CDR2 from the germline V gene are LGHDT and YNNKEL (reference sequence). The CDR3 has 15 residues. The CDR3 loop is CASSRRRGDGGTQYF. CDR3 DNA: TGTGCCAGCAGCCGCCGGCGGGGGGATGGGGGGACCCAGTACTTC.

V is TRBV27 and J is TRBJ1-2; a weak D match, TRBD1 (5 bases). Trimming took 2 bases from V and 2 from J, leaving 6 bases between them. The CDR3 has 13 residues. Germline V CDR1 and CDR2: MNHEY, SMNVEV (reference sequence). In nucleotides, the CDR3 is TGTGCCAGCAGTTTACCAGGGAACTATGGCTACACCTTC. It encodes CASSLPGNYGYTF.

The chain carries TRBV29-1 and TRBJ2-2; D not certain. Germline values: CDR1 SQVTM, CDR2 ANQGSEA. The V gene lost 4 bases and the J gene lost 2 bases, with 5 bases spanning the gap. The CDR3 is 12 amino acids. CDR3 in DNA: TGCAGCGTTGTTAGTAACACCGGGGAGCTGTTTTTT. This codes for CSVVSNTGELFF.

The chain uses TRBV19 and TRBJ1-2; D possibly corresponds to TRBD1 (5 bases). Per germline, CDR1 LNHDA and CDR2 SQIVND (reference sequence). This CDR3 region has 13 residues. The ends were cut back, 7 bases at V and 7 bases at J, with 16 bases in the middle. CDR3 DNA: TGTGCCAGTAAGAGGGGAGGGAGGACTGGCTACACCTTC. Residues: CASKRGGRTGYTF. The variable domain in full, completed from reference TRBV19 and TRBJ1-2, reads DGGITQSPKYLFRKEGQNVTLSCEQNLNHDAMYWYRQDPGQGLRLIYYSQIVNDFQKGDIAEGYSVSREKKESFPLTVTSAQKNPTAFYLCASKRGGRTGYTFGSGTRLTVV.

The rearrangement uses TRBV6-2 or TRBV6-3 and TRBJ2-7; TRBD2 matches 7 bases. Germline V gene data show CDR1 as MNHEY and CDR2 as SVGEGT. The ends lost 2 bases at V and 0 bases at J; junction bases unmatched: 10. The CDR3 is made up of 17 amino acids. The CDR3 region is CASSYGFGGSVSYEQYF. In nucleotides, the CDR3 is TGTGCCAGCAGTTACGGGTTCGGGGGGTCGGTCTCCTACGAGCAGTACTTC.

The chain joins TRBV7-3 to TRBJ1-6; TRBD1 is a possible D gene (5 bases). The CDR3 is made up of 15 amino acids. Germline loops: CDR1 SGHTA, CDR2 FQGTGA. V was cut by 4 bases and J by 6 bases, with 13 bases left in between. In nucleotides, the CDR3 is TGTGCCAGCAGCTCCCAGGGTGGCCGTAATTCACCCCTCCACTTT. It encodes CASSSQGGRNSPLHF.

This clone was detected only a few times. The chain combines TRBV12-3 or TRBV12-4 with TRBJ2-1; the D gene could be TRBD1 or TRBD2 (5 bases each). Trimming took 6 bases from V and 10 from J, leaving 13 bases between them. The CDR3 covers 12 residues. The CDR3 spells CASSLRGREQFF. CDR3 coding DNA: TGTGCCAGCAGCCTAAGGGGACGAGAGCAGTTCTTC.

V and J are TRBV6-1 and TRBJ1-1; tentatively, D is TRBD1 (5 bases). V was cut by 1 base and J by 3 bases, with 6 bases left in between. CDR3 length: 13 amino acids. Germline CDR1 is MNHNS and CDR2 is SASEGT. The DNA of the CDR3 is TGTGCCAGCAGTGAAGAGGGGCACACTGAAGCTTTCTTT. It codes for CASSEEGHTEAFF.

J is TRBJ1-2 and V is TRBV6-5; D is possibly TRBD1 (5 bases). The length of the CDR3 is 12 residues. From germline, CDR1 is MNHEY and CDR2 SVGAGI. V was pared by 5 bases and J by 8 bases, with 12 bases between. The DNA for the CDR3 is TGTGCCAGCAGTAACGGGGGTGTGGGCTACACCTTC. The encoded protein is CASSNGGVGYTF.

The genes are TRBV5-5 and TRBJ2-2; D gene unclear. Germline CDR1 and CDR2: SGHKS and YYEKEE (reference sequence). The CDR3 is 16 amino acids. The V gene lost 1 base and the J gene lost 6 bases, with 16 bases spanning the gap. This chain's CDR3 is CASSLRHLTPPGELFF. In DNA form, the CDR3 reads TGTGCCAGCAGCTTGAGACACTTAACCCCCCCCGGGGAGCTGTTTTTT.

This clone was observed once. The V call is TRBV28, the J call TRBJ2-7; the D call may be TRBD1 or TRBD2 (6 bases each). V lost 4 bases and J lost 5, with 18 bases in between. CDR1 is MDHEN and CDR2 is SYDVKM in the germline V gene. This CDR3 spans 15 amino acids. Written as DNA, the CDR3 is TGTGCCAGCAGTTGGGGGACTGCGACAGGCCACGAGCAGTACTTC. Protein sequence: CASSWGTATGHEQYF.

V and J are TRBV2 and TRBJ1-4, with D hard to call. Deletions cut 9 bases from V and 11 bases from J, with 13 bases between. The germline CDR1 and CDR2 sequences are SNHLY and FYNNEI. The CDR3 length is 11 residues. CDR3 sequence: CASSVIGKLFF. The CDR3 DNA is TGTGCCAGTAGCGTGATAGGGAAACTGTTTTTT.

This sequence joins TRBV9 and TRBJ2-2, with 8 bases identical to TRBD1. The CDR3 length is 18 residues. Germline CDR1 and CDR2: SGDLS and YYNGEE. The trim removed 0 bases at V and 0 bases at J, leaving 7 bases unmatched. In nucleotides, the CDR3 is TGTGCCAGCAGCGTAGGGGCGTGGACAGGGACGAACACCGGGGAGCTGTTTTTT. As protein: CASSVGAWTGTNTGELFF.

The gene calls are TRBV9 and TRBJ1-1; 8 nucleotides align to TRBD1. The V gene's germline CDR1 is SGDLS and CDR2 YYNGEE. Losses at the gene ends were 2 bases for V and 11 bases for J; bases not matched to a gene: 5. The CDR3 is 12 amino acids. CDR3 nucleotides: TGTGCCAGCAGCGTGGAGGACAGGGACGCTTTCTTT. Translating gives CASSVEDRDAFF.

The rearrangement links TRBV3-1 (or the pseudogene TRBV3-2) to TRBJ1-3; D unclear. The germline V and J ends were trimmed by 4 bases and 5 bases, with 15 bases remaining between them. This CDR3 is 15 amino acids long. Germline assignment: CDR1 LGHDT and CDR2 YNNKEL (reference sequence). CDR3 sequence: CASSRLTDARNTIYF. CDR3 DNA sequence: TGTGCCAGCAGCCGACTAACGGACGCCAGAAACACCATATATTTT.

This CDR3 reads CASSLQPYNSPLHF. The CDR3, as DNA: TGTGCCAGCAGCTTGCAACCCTATAATTCACCCCTCCACTTT. This chain uses TRBV7-2 with TRBJ1-6; D not resolved. CDR3 length equals 14 residues. Germline assignment: CDR1 SGHTA and CDR2 FQGNSA. V dropped 3 bases and J dropped 2 bases, with 5 bases sitting between them. The full variable domain, with the rest looked up from reference TRBV7-2 and TRBJ1-6, is GAGVSQSPSNKVTEKGKDVELRCDPISGHTALYWYRQSLGQGLEFLIYFQGNSAPDKSGLPSDRFSAERTGGSVSTLTIQRTQQEDSAVYLCASSLQPYNSPLHFGNGTRLTVT.

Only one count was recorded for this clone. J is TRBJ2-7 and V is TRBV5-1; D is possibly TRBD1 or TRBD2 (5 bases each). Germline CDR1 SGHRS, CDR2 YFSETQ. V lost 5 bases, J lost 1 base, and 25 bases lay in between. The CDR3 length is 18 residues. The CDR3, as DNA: TGCGCCAGCAGTTTTAACGGTAACGGGGCGACTCGATCCTACGAGCAGTACTTC. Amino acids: CASSFNGNGATRSYEQYF.